Below, one T cell receptor beta chain is given with its context. Its antigen is still unknown. Germline V gives CDR1 SGHVS, CDR2 FQNEAQ. Deletions cut 7 bases from V and 3 bases from J, with 12 bases between. The CDR3 totals 13 residues. This sample is part of a study of T cell responses to AZD1222 COVID-19 vaccine. Overall study findings and caveats: Only 5 or 6 people who got AZD1222 tested seropositive at baseline. Mostly white British, mostly female donors; authors suggested clonal diversity may be underestimated.

Libraries were prepared by immunoSEQ multiplex PCR; TCRdb keeps only in-frame clonotypes and omits some of them. The data contain around 94,000 clones, 70% to 90% of them singletons. The TCR originated in an adult in good health. The source material was peripheral blood, sampled on day 0 of AZD1222 vaccination. The chain combines TRBV7-8 with TRBJ1-2; the D gene is possibly TRBD1 (6 bases). The DNA of the CDR3 is TGTGCCAGCACGCAGGCAGGGGACTATGGCTACACCTTC. This codes for CASTQAGDYGYTF.